A selection of T cell receptor beta chains follows, all from one sample in a study of cytomegalovirus exposure and HLA in healthy donors. Clones were read by immunoSEQ multiplex PCR, and TCRdb kept only the in-frame ones, dropping some. The data contain 160,000 or so clones, about 72% of them seen just once; the ten biggest clones take up over 2%. Sequencing used PBMCs. The origin of the receptors is a human donor in good health. Both conserved end residues are part of each CDR3. The D gene is left open where the match is weak. Rows may omit the clone size; those that give it use once, few, many or a size class.

few	TRBV19	TRBD1	TRBJ2-7	CASRDRGHEQYF	TGTGCCAGTCGGGACAGGGGGCACGAGCAGTACTTC
NA	TRBV21-1	NA	TRBJ1-4	CASSNRDRDEHEKLFF	TGTGCCAGCAGCAACCGGGACAGAGATGAACATGAAAAACTGTTTTTT
NA	TRBV6-6	NA	TRBJ2-5	CASSRLRGRETQYF	TGTGCCAGCAGTCGACTGCGGGGGCGAGAGACCCAGTACTTC
NA	TRBV9	TRBD1	TRBJ1-6	CASEKTGGSYNSPLHF	TGTGCCAGCGAAAAGACAGGGGGCTCCTATAATTCACCCCTCCACTTT
NA	TRBV7-9	TRBD1	TRBJ2-3	CASSSTGKADTQYF	TGTGCCAGCAGCTCGACAGGGAAGGCAGATACGCAGTATTTT
NA	TRBV5-1	TRBD2	TRBJ2-3	CASSPGLASTDTQYF	TGCGCCAGCAGCCCCGGACTAGCGAGCACAGATACGCAGTATTTT
once	TRBV25-1	TRBD1	TRBJ1-2	CASSPGGGYGYTF	TGTGCCAGCAGTCCAGGGGGAGGCTATGGCTACACCTTC
NA	TRBV10-2	TRBD1	TRBJ1-1	CASRDRNMADTEAFF	TGCGCCAGCAGGGACAGGAATATGGCGGACACTGAAGCTTTCTTT
NA	TRBV7-3	TRBD2	TRBJ2-1	CASSLTGGGIYNEQFF	TGTGCCAGCAGCTTAACTGGCGGGGGGATCTACAATGAGCAGTTCTTC
NA	TRBV15	NA	TRBJ1-5	CATSRSEGLGNQPQHF	TGTGCCACCAGCAGATCGGAGGGATTAGGCAATCAGCCCCAGCATTTT
NA	TRBV10-1	TRBD1	TRBJ2-6	CASSDDRAISGANVLTF	TGCGCCAGCAGTGACGACAGGGCCATCTCTGGGGCCAACGTCCTGACTTTC
NA	TRBV9	TRBD1	TRBJ1-2	CASSETGTGGSNYGYTF	TGTGCCAGCAGCGAGACCGGGACAGGGGGCTCTAACTATGGCTACACCTTC
NA	TRBV4-3	NA	TRBJ2-1	CASSQAFFAGSYNEQFF	TGCGCCAGCAGCCAAGCTTTTTTTGCGGGGTCCTACAATGAGCAGTTCTTC
NA	TRBV19	TRBD1	TRBJ2-7	CASSPGQVYEQYF	TGTGCCAGTAGTCCGGGACAGGTCTACGAGCAGTACTTC
NA	TRBV15	TRBD2	TRBJ2-1	CATSRDIGRGSRNNEQFF	TGTGCCACCAGCAGAGATATTGGGCGGGGGAGTAGAAACAATGAGCAGTTCTTC
NA	TRBV6-5	NA	TRBJ1-1	CASEASSGNTEAFF	TGTGCCAGCGAGGCTTCTTCGGGGAACACTGAAGCTTTCTTT
NA	TRBV9	TRBD2	TRBJ2-3	CASSARDGASGYSTDTQYF	TGTGCCAGCAGCGCCAGGGATGGGGCTAGCGGGTATAGCACAGATACGCAGTATTTT
NA	TRBV7-8	TRBD1	TRBJ1-3	CASSSQTGVGNTIYF	TGTGCCAGCAGCTCCCAGACAGGGGTAGGAAACACCATATATTTT
NA	TRBV7-6	NA	TRBJ1-6	CASSPTTGEGSPLHF	TGTGCCAGCAGCCCTACGACGGGGGAGGGCTCACCCCTCCACTTT
NA	TRBV19	NA	TRBJ2-3	CASRPDTYLDTQYF	TGTGCCAGTAGACCAGACACTTATTTAGATACGCAGTATTTT
NA	TRBV6-5	NA	TRBJ1-1	CASSYKTSDTEAFF	TGTGCCAGCAGTTATAAGACTTCCGACACTGAAGCTTTCTTT
NA	TRBV29-1	TRBD1	TRBJ2-2	CSVSRTGNTGELFF	TGCAGCGTTAGCCGGACAGGGAACACCGGGGAGCTGTTTTTT